One sample yielded the 13 T cell receptor beta chains listed below, sequenced in a study of identical twins. TCRdb called the 5' RACE reads again in MiXCR, with one record for every CDR3 protein. The sample lists over 600,000 distinct CDR3 sequences, approximately 21% seen once, with over 4% in the top ten. These data were also reused for a study on T cells expressing NK-cell markers.

Specimen: PBMCs. These receptor sequences come from a woman between 18 and 30 years old in good health.

The V gene is TRBV5-1, the J gene TRBJ2-1, with no clear D. The CDR3 totals 15 residues. Germline values: CDR1 SGHRS, CDR2 YFSETQ. The germline V and J ends were trimmed by 0 bases and 0 bases, with 7 bases remaining between them. This chain's CDR3 is CASSLVGDSYNEQFF. For the CDR3, the DNA is TGCGCCAGCAGCTTGGTAGGAGACTCCTACAATGAGCAGTTCTTC.

This clonotype was counted only a few times. The rearrangement links TRBV20-1 to TRBJ2-7; maybe TRBD2 (5 bases). CDR1 and CDR2 (germline): DFQATT, SNEGSKA (reference sequence). This CDR3 is built from 16 residues. V lost 3 bases and J lost 6, with 24 bases in between. CDR3 region: CSASPLRLPTFPEQYF. The CDR3 DNA is TGCAGTGCTAGCCCACTTCGACTACCTACTTTCCCCGAGCAGTACTTC.

This clonotype was picked up a small number of times. The CDR3, as DNA: TGCGCCAGCAACCACCCCCCCGATACGCAGTATTTT. Residues: CASNHPPDTQYF. The V and J genes are TRBV5-1 and TRBJ2-3; D unresolved. Germline CDR1 reads SGHRS; CDR2 reads YFSETQ. The V and J ends lost 6 bases and 6 bases respectively, with 11 bases between them. CDR3 length: 12 residues.

The V and J genes are TRBV25-1 and TRBJ2-1, with D uncertain. Germline values: CDR1 MGHDK, CDR2 SYGVNS. The CDR3 spans 16 residues. Trimming took 6 bases from V and 6 from J, leaving 21 bases between them. The CDR3 DNA sequence: TGTGCCAGCAGATACGAAGGGCTCGGAGACCTCAATGAGCAGTTCTTC. This gives the protein CASRYEGLGDLNEQFF.

There are many counts of this clonotype. The CDR3 DNA is TGCGCCAGCAGTGAGTCGACTAGCGGGAGGGCCTATCGAGGCAATGAGCAGTTCTTC. This gives the protein CASSESTSGRAYRGNEQFF. The chain joins TRBV10-2 to TRBJ2-1; 14 positions agree with TRBD2. The length of the CDR3 is 19 residues. The junction had 10 bases not matched to a gene; V was cut back by 0 bases and J by 6 bases. Germline lookup yields CDR1 WSHSY and CDR2 SAAADI.

This clonotype turned up a few times. The chain joins TRBV29-1 to TRBJ2-6; TRBD1 is a possible D gene (5 bases). Trimming took off 5 bases at V and 3 bases at J, with 11 bases between the two ends. The CDR3 consists of 14 residues. Per the germline V gene, CDR1 is SQVTM and CDR2 is ANQGSEA. The chain's CDR3 is CSVTPGFGANVLTF. For the CDR3, the DNA is TGCAGCGTTACCCCAGGGTTTGGGGCCAACGTCCTGACTTTC. Drawing the rest from reference TRBV29-1 and TRBJ2-6, the complete variable domain is SAVISQKPSRDICQRGTSLTIQCQVDSQVTMMFWYRQQPGQSLTLIATANQGSEATYESGFVIDKFPISRPNLTFSTLTVSNMSPEDSSIYLCSVTPGFGANVLTFGAGSRLTVL.

This sequence joins TRBV12-3 or TRBV12-4 and TRBJ2-2; D might be TRBD1 (9 bases). The CDR3 is 17 residues long. V shed 6 bases and J shed 1 base, with 18 bases lying between them. In DNA form, the CDR3 reads TGTGCCAGCAGGCCCCGGGGGGGACAGGGGAACACCGGGGAGCTGTTTTTT. Its protein product is CASRPRGGQGNTGELFF.

The chain is built from TRBV29-1 and TRBJ1-1; no firm D call. The germline V gene has CDR1 SQVTM and CDR2 ANQGSEA. V lost 5 bases, J lost 4 bases, and 8 bases lay in between. The CDR3 consists of 11 residues. For the CDR3, the DNA is TGCAGCGTTCAGGTTGCCACTGAAGCTTTCTTT. Amino acid sequence: CSVQVATEAFF.

This chain links TRBV6-2 or TRBV6-3 with TRBJ2-7; 11 nucleotides align to TRBD2. CDR3 length: 17 amino acids. Germline assignment: CDR1 MNHEY and CDR2 SVGEGT. V was clipped by 2 bases and J by 3 bases; unmatched bases: 9. The CDR3 DNA follows: TGTGCCAGCAGTTACCGCCCAGGACTAGCGGGCGTCTACGAGCAGTACTTC. Translating gives CASSYRPGLAGVYEQYF.

The chain couples TRBV7-6 to TRBJ2-1, with TRBD2 as a possible D gene (5 bases). Per the germline V gene, CDR1 is SGHVS and CDR2 is FNYEAQ. The CDR3 loop spans 16 amino acids. V was cut by 0 bases and J by 7 bases, with 16 bases left in between. Here the CDR3 reads CASSLAGFPRENEQFF. The CDR3 coding sequence is TGTGCCAGCAGCTTAGCAGGATTCCCTAGGGAGAATGAGCAGTTCTTC.

This clonotype was recorded a few times. CDR3 nucleotide sequence: TGTGCCAGCAGTTTGAGGGGACAGGGGTACGAGCAGTACTTC. Amino acids: CASSLRGQGYEQYF. The chain links TRBV12-3 or TRBV12-4 to TRBJ2-7; 10 bases match TRBD1. This CDR3 is built from 14 residues. V was pared by 3 bases and J by 4 bases, with 3 bases of the junction left unmatched.

This clonotype has a count of ten or more. This may be a read error: a much more frequent sequence differs by one nucleotide. V and J are TRBV6-5 and TRBJ2-7; no reliable D call. Trimming removed 1 base at V and 3 bases at J, with 1 base between. Germline assignment: CDR1 MNHEY and CDR2 SVGAGI. The CDR3 covers 11 residues. The CDR3 region is CASSYFYEQYF. For the CDR3, the DNA is TGTGCCAGCAGTTACTTCTACGAGCAGTACTTC.

The genes are TRBV4-3 and TRBJ2-3; no clear D. Germline V lookup: CDR1 LGHNA, CDR2 YSLEER. The CDR3 has 15 residues. Between the trimmed V and J ends, which lost 1 base and 0 bases, there was a span of 8 bases. This chain's CDR3 is CASSQALGSTDTQYF. CDR3 DNA sequence: TGCGCCAGCAGCCAAGCCTTGGGCAGCACAGATACGCAGTATTTT.